These 16 T cell receptor beta chains originate from one sample sequenced in a study of blood T cell repertoires in COVID-19. Here immunoSEQ multiplex PCR was the method, and the copy in TCRdb shows in-frame clones only, minus some. The data hold approximately 350,000 clones, with approximately 87% observed a single time. Specimen: peripheral blood. The receptors shown here come from a woman in her forties or fifties with COVID-19, enrolled during active disease.

This chain links TRBV15 with TRBJ1-1, with D perhaps TRBD1 (6 bases). V lost 4 bases and J lost 4, with 10 bases in between. The V gene's germline CDR1 is LNHNV and CDR2 YYDKDF (reference sequence). The CDR3 contains 13 residues. The CDR3 DNA follows: TGTGCCACCAGCACCCCCAGGGGCACTGAAGCTTTCTTT. The encoded protein is CATSTPRGTEAFF.

The chain couples TRBV5-5 to TRBJ1-1; D remains ambiguous. The germline V and J ends were trimmed by 0 bases and 7 bases, with 13 bases remaining between them. The CDR3 extends over 14 amino acids. Germline V CDR1 and CDR2: SGHKS, YYEKEE (reference sequence). The CDR3 DNA is TGTGCCAGCAGCTTGGTTCCAGGCACCTTTGAAGCTTTCTTT. This translates into CASSLVPGTFEAFF.

The chain is built from TRBV3-1 (or the pseudogene TRBV3-2) and TRBJ1-1; D perhaps matches TRBD1 (6 bases). Germline V CDR1 and CDR2: LGHDT, YNNKEL (reference sequence). The CDR3 has 12 residues. V was trimmed by 5 bases and J by 8 bases, leaving 12 bases between them. CDR3 in amino acids: CASSYTGREAFF. In DNA form, the CDR3 reads TGTGCCAGCAGCTACACAGGGCGGGAAGCTTTCTTT.

The rearrangement links TRBV24-1 to TRBJ2-2; 7 bases match TRBD2. V was clipped by 11 bases and J by 6 bases; unmatched bases: 26. This CDR3 is 19 amino acids long. Germline CDR1 and CDR2: KGHDR and SFDVKD. The CDR3 loop is CAIAVVLTRCGSKAGELFF. The CDR3 DNA is TGTGCCATCGCCGTGGTCCTAACTAGGTGCGGGAGTAAAGCCGGGGAGCTGTTTTTT.

This clone was seen only once. In nucleotides, the CDR3 is TGTGCCAGTCTAGGGGGCAGGGTAACGAGAATTGGCTACACCTTC. This translates into CASLGGRVTRIGYTF. The chain joins TRBV7-7 to TRBJ1-2, with 7 positions matching TRBD1. The CDR3 loop spans 15 amino acids. With 9 bases clipped from V and 7 bases from J, the junction kept 17 bases outside the gene matches. Germline CDR1 is SSHAT and CDR2 is FNYEAQ (reference sequence).

The chain joins TRBV2 to TRBJ2-7; D remains ambiguous. Looked up from germline, CDR1 is SNHLY and CDR2 is FYNNEI. V was clipped by 6 bases and J by 3 bases, with 6 bases between them. The CDR3 consists of 11 residues. CDR3 coding DNA: TGTGCCAGCAGCCAGAACTACGAGCAGTACTTC. Its protein is CASSQNYEQYF.

The rearrangement links TRBV2 to TRBJ1-2; D gene ambiguous. The germline V gene has CDR1 SNHLY and CDR2 FYNNEI. V was trimmed by 7 bases and J by 4 bases, leaving 4 bases between them. The length of the CDR3 is 10 residues. This CDR3 is CASTLYGYTF. DNA of the CDR3: TGTGCCAGCACCCTCTATGGCTACACCTTC. The full variable domain, in which reference TRBV2 and TRBJ1-2 provide the parts outside the CDR3, is EPEVTQTPSHQVTQMGQEVILRCVPISNHLYFYWYRQILGQKVEFLVSFYNNEISEKSEIFDDQFSVERPDGSNFTLKIRSTKLEDSAMYFCASTLYGYTFGSGTRLTVV.

This clone was counted a few times. The rearrangement joins TRBV10-3 to TRBJ2-2; D gene ambiguous. The germline gives CDR1 ENHRY, CDR2 SYGVKD. Trimming stripped 3 bases from V and 9 bases from J, with 11 bases between. The length of the CDR3 is 13 residues. The CDR3: CAISEQPQRELFF. CDR3 DNA sequence: TGTGCCATCAGTGAACAGCCACAAAGGGAGCTGTTTTTT.

The CDR3 spells CASSLNPPQNSNQPQHF. The CDR3 DNA sequence: TGCGCCAGCAGCTTGAACCCCCCACAAAATAGCAATCAGCCCCAGCATTTT. The V and J genes are TRBV5-1 and TRBJ1-5, with D unclear. The CDR3 is 17 amino acids. V lost 1 base to trimming and J lost 0 bases, with 14 bases between them. Per germline, CDR1 SGHRS and CDR2 YFSETQ. The entire variable domain, with the rest obtained from reference TRBV5-1 and TRBJ1-5, is as follows: KAGVTQTPRYLIKTRGQQVTLSCSPISGHRSVSWYQQTPGQGLQFLFEYFSETQRNKGNFPGRFSGRQFSNSRSEMNVSTLELGDSALYLCASSLNPPQNSNQPQHFGDGTRLSIL.

The rearrangement uses TRBV5-4 and TRBJ1-6; D remains unclear. This CDR3 is built from 15 residues. Trimming took 3 bases from V and 10 from J, leaving 17 bases between them. CDR1 and CDR2 from the germline V gene are SGHNT and YYREEE (reference sequence). The CDR3 sequence is CASSSRGLKGSPLHF. In nucleotides, the CDR3 is TGTGCCAGCAGCTCACGGGGTCTTAAAGGGTCACCCCTCCACTTT.

The rearrangement links TRBV3-1 (or the pseudogene TRBV3-2) to TRBJ2-3, with a possible D match to TRBD2 (6 bases). The germline V gene has CDR1 LGHDT and CDR2 YNNKEL (reference sequence). V was shortened by 0 bases and J by 2 bases, with 15 bases between the two germline ends. The CDR3 covers 17 residues. In DNA form, the CDR3 reads TGTGCCAGCAGCCAAGAGGTGCGGGGCCCGTTCACAGATACGCAGTATTTT. This sequence encodes CASSQEVRGPFTDTQYF.

CDR3 loop: CASSHGQGTYEQYF. The CDR3 nucleotides read TGTGCCAGCAGCCACGGACAGGGGACCTACGAGCAGTACTTC. The rearrangement joins TRBV7-9 to TRBJ2-7, with 9 bases aligning to TRBD1. The V segment lost 5 bases and the J segment 2 bases; nucleotides outside the gene matches: 4. The CDR3 extends over 14 amino acids. The germline CDR1 and CDR2 sequences are SEHNR and FQNEAQ (reference sequence).

The gene calls are TRBV7-9 and TRBJ1-1, with D possibly TRBD1 on 5 matching bases. This CDR3 spans 13 amino acids. CDR1 SEHNR and CDR2 FQNEAQ come from the germline V gene (reference sequence). V gave up 5 bases and J gave up 6 bases, with 13 bases separating them. The CDR3 protein is CASSPETGAEAFF. In nucleotides, the CDR3 is TGTGCCAGCAGCCCTGAAACAGGAGCTGAAGCTTTCTTT.

The V call is TRBV9, the J call TRBJ1-1; 9 bases line up with TRBD1. CDR1 and CDR2 from the germline V gene are SGDLS and YYNGEE. This CDR3 spans 18 amino acids. J gave up 0 bases and V 4 bases, and 13 bases lay outside the gene matches. Here the CDR3 DNA reads TGTGCCAGCAGCCCTCTTTTTGGGACAGGGTCCCTGAACACTGAAGCTTTCTTT. Protein product: CASSPLFGTGSLNTEAFF.

The rearrangement uses TRBV5-6 and TRBJ1-1; TRBD1 matches at 9 bases. The CDR3 is made up of 19 amino acids. Germline V gene lookup returns CDR1 SGHDT and CDR2 YYEEEE. J gave up 6 bases and V 1 base, and 19 bases lay outside the gene matches. The CDR3 loop is CASSLRPTGGGPRRAEAFF. The CDR3 coding sequence is TGTGCCAGCAGCTTGAGGCCGACAGGGGGTGGACCCCGGAGAGCTGAAGCTTTCTTT.

The J gene is TRBJ2-5, the V gene TRBV6-5; TRBD2 might be the D (7 bases). The germline V gene has CDR1 MNHEY and CDR2 SVGAGI. The V end was cut by 8 bases, the J end by 2 bases, with 15 bases between. The CDR3 extends over 14 amino acids. CDR3 region: CASSWGGGQETQYF. The CDR3 nucleotides are TGTGCCAGCTCCTGGGGGGGCGGGCAAGAGACCCAGTACTTC.